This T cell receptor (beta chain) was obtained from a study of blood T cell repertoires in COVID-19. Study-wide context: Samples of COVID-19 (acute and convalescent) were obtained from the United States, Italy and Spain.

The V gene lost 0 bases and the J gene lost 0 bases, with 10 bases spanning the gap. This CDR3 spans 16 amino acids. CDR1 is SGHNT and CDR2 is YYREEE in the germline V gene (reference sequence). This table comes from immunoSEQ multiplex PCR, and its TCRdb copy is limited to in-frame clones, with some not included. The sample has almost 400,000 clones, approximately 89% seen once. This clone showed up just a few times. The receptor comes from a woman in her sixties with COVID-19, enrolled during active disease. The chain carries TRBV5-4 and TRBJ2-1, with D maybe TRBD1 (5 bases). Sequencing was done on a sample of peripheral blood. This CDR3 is CASSLGGASSYNEQFF. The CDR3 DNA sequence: TGTGCCAGCAGCTTGGGTGGGGCGAGCTCCTACAATGAGCAGTTCTTC.